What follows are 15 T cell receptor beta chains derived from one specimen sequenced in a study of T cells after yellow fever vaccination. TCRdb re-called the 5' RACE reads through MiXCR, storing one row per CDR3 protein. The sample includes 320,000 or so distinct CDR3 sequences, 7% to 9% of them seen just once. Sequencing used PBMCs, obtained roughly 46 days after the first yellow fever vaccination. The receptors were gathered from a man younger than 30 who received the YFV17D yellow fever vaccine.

The CDR3 loop is CSSGDRSNTEAFF. The CDR3, as DNA: TGCAGTTCCGGGGACAGATCGAACACTGAAGCTTTCTTT. This rearrangement joins TRBV20-1 to TRBJ1-1; 7 positions agree with TRBD1. Looked up from germline, CDR1 is DFQATT and CDR2 is SNEGSKA (reference sequence). The CDR3 sequence is 13 residues long. Trimming cost V 8 bases and J 1 base; bases outside gene matches: 7.

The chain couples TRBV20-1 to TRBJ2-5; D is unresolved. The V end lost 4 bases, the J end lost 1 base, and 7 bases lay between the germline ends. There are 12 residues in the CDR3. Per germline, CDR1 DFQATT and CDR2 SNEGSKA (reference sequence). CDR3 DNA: TGCAGTGCTACGTTAACCCAAGAGACCCAGTACTTC. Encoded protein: CSATLTQETQYF.

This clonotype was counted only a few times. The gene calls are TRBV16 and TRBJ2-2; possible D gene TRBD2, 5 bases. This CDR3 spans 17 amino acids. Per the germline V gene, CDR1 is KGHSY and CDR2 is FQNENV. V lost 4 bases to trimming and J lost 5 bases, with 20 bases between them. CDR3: CASSPPLLRGGTGELFF. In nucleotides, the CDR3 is TGTGCCAGCAGCCCGCCTCTCCTTCGGGGTGGAACCGGGGAGCTGTTTTTT.

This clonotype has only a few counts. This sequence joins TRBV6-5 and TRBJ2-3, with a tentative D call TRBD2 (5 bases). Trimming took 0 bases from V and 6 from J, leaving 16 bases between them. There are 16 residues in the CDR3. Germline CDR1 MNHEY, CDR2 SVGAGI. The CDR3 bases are TGTGCCAGCAGTTACTCGGGTCTAGCCTCTTTCGATACGCAGTATTTT. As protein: CASSYSGLASFDTQYF.

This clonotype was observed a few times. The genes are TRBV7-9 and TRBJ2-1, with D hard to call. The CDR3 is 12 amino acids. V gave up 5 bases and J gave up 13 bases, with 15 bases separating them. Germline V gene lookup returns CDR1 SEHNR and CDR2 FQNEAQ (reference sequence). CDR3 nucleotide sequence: TGTGCCAGCAGCCGCCCAGCCCGTGTTCAGTTCTTC. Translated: CASSRPARVQFF.

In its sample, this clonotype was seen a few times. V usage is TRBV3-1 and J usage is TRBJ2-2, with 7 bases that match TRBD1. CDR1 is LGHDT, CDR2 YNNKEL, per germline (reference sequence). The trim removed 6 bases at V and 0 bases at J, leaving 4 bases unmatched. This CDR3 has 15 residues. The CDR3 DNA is TGTGCCAGCAGGGGACAGTTCTCGAACACCGGGGAGCTGTTTTTT. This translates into CASRGQFSNTGELFF.

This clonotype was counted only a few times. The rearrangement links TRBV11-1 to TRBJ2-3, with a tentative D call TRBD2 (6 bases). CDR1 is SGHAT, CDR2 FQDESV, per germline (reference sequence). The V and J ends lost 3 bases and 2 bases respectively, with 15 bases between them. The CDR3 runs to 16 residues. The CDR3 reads CASSFLGGIVTDTQYF. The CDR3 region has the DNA TGTGCCAGCAGCTTTCTAGGAGGGATCGTCACAGATACGCAGTATTTT. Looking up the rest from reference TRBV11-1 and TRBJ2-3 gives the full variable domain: EAEVAQSPRYKITEKSQAVAFWCDPISGHATLYWYRQILGQGPELLVQFQDESVVDDSQLPKDRFSAERLKGVDSTLKIQPAELGDSAMYLCASSFLGGIVTDTQYFGPGTRLTVL.

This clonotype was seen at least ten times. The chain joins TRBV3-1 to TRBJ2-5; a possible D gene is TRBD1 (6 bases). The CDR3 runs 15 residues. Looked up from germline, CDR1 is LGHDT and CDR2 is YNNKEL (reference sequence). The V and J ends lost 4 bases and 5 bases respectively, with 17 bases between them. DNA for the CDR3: TGTGCCAGCAGCCTACGACAGGCTGCCGGGGAGACCCAGTACTTC. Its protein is CASSLRQAAGETQYF.

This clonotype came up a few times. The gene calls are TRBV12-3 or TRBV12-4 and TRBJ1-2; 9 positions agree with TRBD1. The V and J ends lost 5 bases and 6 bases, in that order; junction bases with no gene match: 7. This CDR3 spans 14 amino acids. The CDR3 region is CASSATGGANGYTF. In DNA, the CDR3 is TGTGCCAGCAGTGCCACAGGGGGCGCGAATGGCTACACCTTC.

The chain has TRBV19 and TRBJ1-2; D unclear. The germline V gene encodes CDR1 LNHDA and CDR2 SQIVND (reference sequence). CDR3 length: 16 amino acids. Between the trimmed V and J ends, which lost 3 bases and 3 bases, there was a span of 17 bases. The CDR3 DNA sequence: TGTGCCAGTAGTATCCGTGGAGGTGCACCCGACTATGGCTACACCTTC. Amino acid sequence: CASSIRGGAPDYGYTF.

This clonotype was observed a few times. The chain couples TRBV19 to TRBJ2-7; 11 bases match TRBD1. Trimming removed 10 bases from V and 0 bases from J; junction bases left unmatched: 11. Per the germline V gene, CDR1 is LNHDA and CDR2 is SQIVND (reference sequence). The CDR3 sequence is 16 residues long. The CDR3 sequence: CATRDRGGRSSYEQYF. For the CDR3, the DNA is TGTGCCACCCGGGACAGGGGGGGACGTAGCTCCTACGAGCAGTACTTC.

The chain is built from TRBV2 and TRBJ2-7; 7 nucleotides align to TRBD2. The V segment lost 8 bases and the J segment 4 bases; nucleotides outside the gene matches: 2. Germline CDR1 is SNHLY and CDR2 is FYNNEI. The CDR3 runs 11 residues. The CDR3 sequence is CASELAYEQYV. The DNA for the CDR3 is TGTGCCAGCGAACTAGCGTACGAGCAGTACGTC.

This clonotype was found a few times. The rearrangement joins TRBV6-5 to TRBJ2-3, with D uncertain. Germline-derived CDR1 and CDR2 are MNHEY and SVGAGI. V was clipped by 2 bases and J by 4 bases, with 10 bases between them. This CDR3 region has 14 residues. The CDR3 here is CASSYNGRADTQYF. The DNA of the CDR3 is TGTGCCAGCAGTTACAATGGTCGGGCAGATACGCAGTATTTT.

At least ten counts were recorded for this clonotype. The CDR3 here is CATFRQREPYQPQHF. The CDR3 coding sequence is TGTGCCACCTTTCGACAGCGGGAACCATATCAGCCCCAGCATTTT. This chain uses TRBV28 with TRBJ1-5, with D maybe TRBD1 (5 bases). From germline, CDR1 is MDHEN and CDR2 SYDVKM. V lost 10 bases to trimming and J lost 5 bases, with 21 bases between them. The CDR3 runs to 15 residues. The full variable domain, rest sourced from reference TRBV28 and TRBJ1-5, is DVKVTQSSRYLVKRTGEKVFLECVQDMDHENMFWYRQDPGLGLRLIYFSYDVKMKEKGDIPEGYSVSREKKERFSLILESASTNQTSMYLCATFRQREPYQPQHFGDGTRLSIL.

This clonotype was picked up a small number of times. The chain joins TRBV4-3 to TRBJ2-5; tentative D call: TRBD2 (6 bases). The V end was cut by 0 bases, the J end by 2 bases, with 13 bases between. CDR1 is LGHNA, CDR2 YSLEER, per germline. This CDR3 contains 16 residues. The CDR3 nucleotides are TGCGCCAGCAGCCAAGATTCCGTTGCGGGGCAAGAGACCCAGTACTTC. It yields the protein CASSQDSVAGQETQYF.